Below, 15 T cell receptor beta chains from the same sample are listed, as sequenced in a study of Ad26.COV2.S vaccination and SARS-CoV-2 variants. As to treatment: 19 received Ad26.COV2.S at low or high dose, single or two shots; about 5 received placebo; per-sample allocation not given. Collection of samples fell on day 63 after the first vaccine or placebo injection. Produced via immunoSEQ multiplex PCR; TCRdb's table is partial and in-frame only. The sample has about 420,000 clones; 88% are singletons. The starting material was peripheral blood, obtained in a trial of Ad26.COV2.S vaccine versus placebo. Every receptor here comes from a person between 18 and 65 years old who received the Ad26.COV2.S COVID-19 vaccine or a placebo.

The chain is built from TRBV5-1 and TRBJ2-2, with D uncertain. This CDR3 region has 12 residues. CDR1 and CDR2 (germline): SGHRS, YFSETQ. V dropped 0 bases and J dropped 6 bases, with 3 bases sitting between them. The CDR3 nucleotides are TGCGCCAGCAGCTTGGGCCCCGGGGAGCTGTTTTTT. This gives the protein CASSLGPGELFF.

The chain couples TRBV11-2 to TRBJ1-1; D not resolved. The V gene's germline CDR1 is SGHAT and CDR2 FQNNGV. The CDR3 extends over 14 amino acids. The germline V and J ends were trimmed by 2 bases and 3 bases, with 10 bases remaining between them. This CDR3 is CASSLYQVDTEAFF. The CDR3 DNA reads TGTGCCAGCAGCTTATACCAGGTCGACACTGAAGCTTTCTTT.

The V and J genes are TRBV30 and TRBJ2-2, with D uncertain. This CDR3 contains 14 residues. V lost 0 bases, J lost 5 bases, and 10 bases lay in between. The V gene's germline CDR1 is GTSNPN and CDR2 SVGIG (reference sequence). The CDR3 DNA follows: TGTGCCTGGAGTGTCCCGGCCCGTACCGGGGAGCTGTTTTTT. It codes for CAWSVPARTGELFF.

This clone appeared a few times. The chain links TRBV4-3 to TRBJ2-7; 11 bases map to TRBD2. Losses at the gene ends were 3 bases for V and 2 bases for J; bases not matched to a gene: 3. The CDR3 contains 15 residues. CDR1 is LGHNA and CDR2 is YSLEER in the germline V gene. The CDR3, as DNA: TGCGCCAGCAGCCATACTAGCGGGGGACCCTACGAGCAGTACTTC. Encoded protein: CASSHTSGGPYEQYF.

With regard to this clone: Additional DNA sequences in this sample encode the identical CDR3. The rearrangement joins TRBV7-2 to TRBJ2-7; maybe TRBD2 (6 bases). Germline CDR1 and CDR2: SGHTA and FQGNSA. V lost 5 bases and J 3 bases, leaving 14 bases between the germline ends. The CDR3 has 14 amino acids. The DNA for the CDR3 is TGTGCCAGCAGCCTAGGATTGGGGGGCTACGAGCAGTACTTC. Translation gives CASSLGLGGYEQYF. The full variable domain, rest sourced from reference TRBV7-2 and TRBJ2-7, is GAGVSQSPSNKVTEKGKDVELRCDPISGHTALYWYRQSLGQGLEFLIYFQGNSAPDKSGLPSDRFSAERTGGSVSTLTIQRTQQEDSAVYLCASSLGLGGYEQYFGPGTRLTVT.

V gene TRBV28 combines with J gene TRBJ1-1; tentative D call: TRBD1 (6 bases). Germline CDR1 reads MDHEN; CDR2 reads SYDVKM. The ends were cut back, 6 bases at V and 1 base at J, with 15 bases in the middle. The CDR3 consists of 15 residues. This chain's CDR3 is CASSFRTDSNTEAFF. DNA of the CDR3: TGTGCCAGCAGCTTCCGGACAGATTCGAACACTGAAGCTTTCTTT.

The chain employs TRBV5-6 and TRBJ2-2, with D tentatively TRBD1 (6 bases). The V and J ends lost 1 base and 8 bases respectively, with 18 bases between them. The length of the CDR3 is 16 residues. From germline, CDR1 is SGHDT and CDR2 YYEEEE. Here the CDR3 DNA reads TGTGCCAGCAGCTTGTTCCCGGGACAACCTTGGGGGGAGCTGTTTTTT. Translated, it gives CASSLFPGQPWGELFF.

The chain links TRBV19 to TRBJ2-4, with D possibly being TRBD2 (6 bases). Germline CDR1 LNHDA, CDR2 SQIVND (reference sequence). This CDR3 region has 15 residues. V dropped 1 base and J dropped 9 bases, with 16 bases sitting between them. The CDR3 sequence is CASSIVPGGGSIQYF. The DNA for the CDR3 is TGTGCCAGTAGTATAGTTCCCGGGGGTGGCTCCATTCAGTACTTC.

The chain carries TRBV5-5 and TRBJ2-6; weak D call: TRBD1 (6 bases). The length of the CDR3 is 17 residues. V lost 0 bases to trimming and J lost 4 bases, with 14 bases between them. Germline-derived CDR1 and CDR2 are SGHKS and YYEKEE (reference sequence). This chain's CDR3 is CASSLDSSGAGANVLTF. The DNA for the CDR3 is TGTGCCAGCAGCTTGGATTCGTCAGGGGCCGGGGCCAACGTCCTGACTTTC.

This chain connects TRBV6-5 to TRBJ1-5, with D hard to call. Germline V CDR1 and CDR2: MNHEY, SVGAGI. This CDR3 is built from 13 residues. The V gene lost 8 bases and the J gene lost 4 bases, with 12 bases spanning the gap. The CDR3 DNA sequence: TGTGCCAGCGGAGTGCGGGAAAATCAGCCCCAGCATTTT. It is translated as CASGVRENQPQHF.

This chain joins TRBV5-1 and TRBJ2-7, with D hard to call. Trimming stripped 0 bases from V and 3 bases from J, with 7 bases between. Germline assignment: CDR1 SGHRS and CDR2 YFSETQ. The CDR3 is 13 residues long. The CDR3 is CASSLAGYYEQYF. The CDR3 nucleotides are TGCGCCAGCAGCTTGGCCGGATACTACGAGCAGTACTTC. Variable domain in full (rest from reference TRBV5-1 and TRBJ2-7): KAGVTQTPRYLIKTRGQQVTLSCSPISGHRSVSWYQQTPGQGLQFLFEYFSETQRNKGNFPGRFSGRQFSNSRSEMNVSTLELGDSALYLCASSLAGYYEQYFGPGTRLTVT.

This chain connects TRBV7-2 to TRBJ1-2; 7 bases line up with TRBD1. Per germline, CDR1 SGHTA and CDR2 FQGNSA. The V gene end was trimmed by 5 bases and the J gene end by 6 bases; junction bases not matched to a gene: 9. There are 14 residues in the CDR3. The CDR3 spells CASSPDRRLDGYTF. In DNA form, the CDR3 reads TGTGCCAGCAGCCCGGACAGGCGGCTTGATGGCTACACCTTC.

This chain links TRBV3-1 (or the pseudogene TRBV3-2) with TRBJ2-3; 13 bases are a match to TRBD2. Germline V gene lookup returns CDR1 LGHDT and CDR2 YNNKEL (reference sequence). Unmatched junction bases numbered 13, after V lost 3 bases and J lost 4 bases. The CDR3 totals 19 residues. The CDR3 spells CASSHHPWTSGGSSDTQYF. The CDR3, as DNA: TGTGCCAGCAGCCACCACCCTTGGACTAGCGGGGGAAGCTCAGATACGCAGTATTTT.

This chain connects TRBV6-6 to TRBJ1-3; 7 bases are a match to TRBD1. There are 16 residues in the CDR3. V dropped 5 bases and J dropped 0; count of bases not matched to a gene: 7. Germline assignment: CDR1 MNHNY and CDR2 SVGAGI (reference sequence). CDR3: CASSRTGDHSGNTIYF. CDR3 nucleotides: TGTGCCAGCAGTCGAACAGGGGACCACTCTGGAAACACCATATATTTT.

This clone was counted only a few times. The genes are TRBV19 and TRBJ1-2; D is uncertain. The CDR3 sequence is 12 residues long. The germline V and J ends were trimmed by 5 bases and 2 bases, with 6 bases remaining between them. CDR1 is LNHDA, CDR2 SQIVND, per germline (reference sequence). CDR3 sequence: CASSRVNYGYTF. For the CDR3, the DNA is TGTGCCAGTAGTCGGGTAAACTATGGCTACACCTTC.